Sequencing of this TCR beta chain was carried out in a study of cytomegalovirus exposure and HLA in healthy donors. Study-wide points: In a later analysis, an Asian-associated ancestry cluster reportedly showed fewer N-insertions than the roughly 650-donor mean. Cytomegalovirus-associated status was assigned to 150 or so TCR beta chains.

Of note for this clone: What it binds is unknown.

PCR employed 60 Vbeta and 13 Jbeta primers. The protocol was immunoSEQ multiplex PCR, while the TCRdb copy is restricted to in-frame clones and leaves out a portion. Its table lists 150,000 to 200,000 clones. Deletions cut 4 bases from V and 5 bases from J, with 8 bases between. Per the germline V gene, CDR1 is SGHTA and CDR2 is FQGTGA. The CDR3 consists of 13 residues. V gene TRBV7-3 combines with J gene TRBJ2-2; D gene uncertain. This sequence originates from a woman in her fifties or sixties in good health and CMV-seronegative. What was sequenced was PBMCs. The CDR3: CASSSTRTGELFF. The CDR3 nucleotides read TGTGCCAGCAGCTCAACCCGGACCGGGGAGCTGTTTTTT.